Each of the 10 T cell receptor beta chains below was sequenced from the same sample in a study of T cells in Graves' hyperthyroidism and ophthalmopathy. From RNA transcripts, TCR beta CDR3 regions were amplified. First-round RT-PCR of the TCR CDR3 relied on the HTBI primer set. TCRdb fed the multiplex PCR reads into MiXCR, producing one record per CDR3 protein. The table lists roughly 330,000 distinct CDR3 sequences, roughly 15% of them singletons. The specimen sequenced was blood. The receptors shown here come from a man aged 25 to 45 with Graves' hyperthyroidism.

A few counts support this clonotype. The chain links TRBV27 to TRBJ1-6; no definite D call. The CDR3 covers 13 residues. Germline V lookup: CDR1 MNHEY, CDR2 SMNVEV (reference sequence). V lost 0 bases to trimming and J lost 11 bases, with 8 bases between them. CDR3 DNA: TGTGCCAGCAGTTTATCACACTCTGCACCCCTCCACTTT. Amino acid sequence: CASSLSHSAPLHF.

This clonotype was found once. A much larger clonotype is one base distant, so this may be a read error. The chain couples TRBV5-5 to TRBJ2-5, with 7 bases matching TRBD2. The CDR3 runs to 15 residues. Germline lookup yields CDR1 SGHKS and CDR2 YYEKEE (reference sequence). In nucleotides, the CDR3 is TGTGCCAGCAGCTTGGAGGGACTACTACAAGAGACCCAGTGCTTC. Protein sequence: CASSLEGLLQETQCF.

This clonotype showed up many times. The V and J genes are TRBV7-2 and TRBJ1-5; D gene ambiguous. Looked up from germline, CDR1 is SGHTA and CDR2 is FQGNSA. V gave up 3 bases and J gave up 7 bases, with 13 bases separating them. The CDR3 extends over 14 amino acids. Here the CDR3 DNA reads TGTGCCAGCAGCTTTTCGGGAGCGGAACAGCCCCAGCATTTT. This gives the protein CASSFSGAEQPQHF.

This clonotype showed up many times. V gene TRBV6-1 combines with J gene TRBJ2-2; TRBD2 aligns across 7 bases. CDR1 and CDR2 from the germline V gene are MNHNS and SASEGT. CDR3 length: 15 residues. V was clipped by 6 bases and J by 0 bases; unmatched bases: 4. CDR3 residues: CASRGGRANTGELFF. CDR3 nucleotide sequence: TGTGCCAGCAGGGGGGGGAGAGCGAACACCGGGGAGCTGTTTTTT.

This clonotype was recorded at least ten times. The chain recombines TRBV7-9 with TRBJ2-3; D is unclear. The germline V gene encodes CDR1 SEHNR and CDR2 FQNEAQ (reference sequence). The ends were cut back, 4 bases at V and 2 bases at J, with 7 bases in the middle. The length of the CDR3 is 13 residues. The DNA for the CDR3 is TGTGCCAGCAGCTCTGCAGCCACAGATACGCAGTATTTT. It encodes CASSSAATDTQYF.

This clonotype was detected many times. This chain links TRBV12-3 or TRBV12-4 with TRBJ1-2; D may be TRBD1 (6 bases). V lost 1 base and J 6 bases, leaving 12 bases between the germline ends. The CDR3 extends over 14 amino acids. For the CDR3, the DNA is TGTGCCAGCAGTTTAGGACAGGTGGCTCATGGCTACACCTTC. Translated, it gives CASSLGQVAHGYTF.

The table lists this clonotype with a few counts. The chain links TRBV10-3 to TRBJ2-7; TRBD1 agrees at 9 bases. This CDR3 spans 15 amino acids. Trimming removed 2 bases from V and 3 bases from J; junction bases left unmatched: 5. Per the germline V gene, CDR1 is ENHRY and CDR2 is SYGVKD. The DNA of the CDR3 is TGTGCCATCAGTGAGGGGACAGGGCAAATCTACGAGCAGTACTTC. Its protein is CAISEGTGQIYEQYF.

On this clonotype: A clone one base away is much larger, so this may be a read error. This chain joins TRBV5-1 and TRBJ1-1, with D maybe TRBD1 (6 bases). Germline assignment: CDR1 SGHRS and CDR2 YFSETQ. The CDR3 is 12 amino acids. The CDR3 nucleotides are TGCGCCAGCCGGCGGACAGTGAATGAAGTTTTCTTT. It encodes CASRRTVNEVFF.

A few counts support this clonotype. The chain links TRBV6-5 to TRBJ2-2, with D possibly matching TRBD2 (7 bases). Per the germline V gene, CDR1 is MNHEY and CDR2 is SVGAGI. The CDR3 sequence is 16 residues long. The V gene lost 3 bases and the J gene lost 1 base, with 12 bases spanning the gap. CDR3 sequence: CASSYLGGLNTGELFF. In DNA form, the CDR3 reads TGTGCCAGCAGTTATCTCGGGGGGCTGAACACCGGGGAGCTGTTTTTT.

CDR3 amino acids: CASSQGQGQQFF. In nucleotides, the CDR3 is TGTGCCAGCAGCCAAGGGCAGGGCCAGCAGTTCTTC. This chain links TRBV7-3 with TRBJ2-1; maybe TRBD1 (5 bases). Trimming took off 5 bases at V and 11 bases at J, with 13 bases between the two ends. The CDR3 length is 12 residues. From germline, CDR1 is SGHTA and CDR2 FQGTGA.